The 2 T cell receptor beta chains in this list originate from one sample, sequenced in a study of shared clonotypes between healthy human individuals. The repertoire was sequenced with immunoSEQ multiplex PCR; TCRdb's copy has only in-frame clones and lacks some. The data hold some 630,000 clones, with 96% observed a single time. It was CD45RO-negative cells, positively selected for CCR7, that made up naive CD8 cells, with terminally differentiated effector memory CD45RA+ cells excluded. The sample comprised naive CD8+ T cells sorted from blood. The origin of the receptors is a young woman in good health.

The chain uses TRBV15 and TRBJ2-7, with D perhaps matching TRBD1 (5 bases). CDR3 length: 12 amino acids. Per germline, CDR1 LNHNV and CDR2 YYDKDF (reference sequence). V was cut by 4 bases and J by 12 bases, with 16 bases left in between. For the CDR3, the DNA is TGTGCCACCAGCACCGCATCAGGGTTTCTGTACTTC. As protein: CATSTASGFLYF.

The V gene is TRBV6-5, the J gene TRBJ2-7, with TRBD2 as a possible D gene (5 bases). From germline, CDR1 is MNHEY and CDR2 SVGAGI. The CDR3 length is 15 residues. V lost 2 bases and J lost 0, with 11 bases in between. CDR3 nucleotides: TGTGCCAGCAGTTACGAGGAGGCTACCTCCTACGAGCAGTACTTC. It specifies CASSYEEATSYEQYF.